This TCR beta chain was sequenced in a study of cytomegalovirus exposure and HLA in healthy donors (dated by TCRdb to the late 2010s). Regarding the research as a whole: In an earlier analysis of around 540 of the donors, 276 Gb of sequence data and 90 million to 130 million unique TCR beta sequences from 150 million to 200 million T cells were reported. Roughly 300 gigabases of sequencing data and tens of millions of unique TCR sequences were included in an early release covering roughly 600 HLA-typed donors. The genetic ancestry cluster associated with self-reported Caucasian donors included 81% of the roughly 400 genotyped donors. The study was designed to test whether signatures of past pathogen exposure could be identified by cataloging public T cell receptors. The study profiled the T cell repertoires of 666 subjects by immunosequencing and related them to cytomegalovirus serostatus. Along with the approximately 600-subject first cohort, a separate validation cohort of around 110 different subjects was used. To predict cytomegalovirus infection status, the study brought together high-throughput TCR immunosequencing, statistical association of individual TCRs with disease status, and machine learning. A later analysis re-examined previously published TCR beta repertoires from 610 or so donors and added high-resolution HLA genotyping to investigate patterns of TCR occurrence. Rather than drawing on any new phenotypic data, the later analysis identified candidate immune exposures from TCR beta sequences and the way those sequences occurred across donors. To decide whether each TCR beta V gene segment behaved as functional or pseudogenic, an earlier analysis of some 600 of the donors relied on high-throughput TCR beta sequencing. Alongside the repertoire data, information on donor age, sex, ethnicity and CMV serostatus was compiled. A later genetic analysis took genome-wide SNP genotypes for about 60% of the roughly 670 donors and used that subset as a discovery cohort. All discovery cohort repertoires had been generated on a single sequencing platform. Class I and class II HLA loci were covered by the typing at four-digit resolution. The number of typed donors differed by locus: about 629-640 for A, B, C, DRB1 and DQB1; 500 to 550 for DQA1; fewer than 610 for DPA1; and 400 to 480 for DPB1. Roughly 5 DR-DQ haplotypes were handled as single units for association and clustering, since linkage in the cohort was strong. Across 300 to 400 genotyped donors of the cohort, an average of about 220,000 unique TCR beta nucleotide sequences per donor were sequenced, and roughly a sixth of those sequences were non-productive.

Worth noting for this clone: The antigen it recognizes is unknown. There are no base qualities to consult, and no much larger clone falls within one base.

Library creation used the immunoSEQ multiplex PCR assay. For the multiplex PCR, a mixture combining 60 forward primers for TCR Vbeta segments and 13 reverse primers for TCR Jbeta segments was used. Amplification of the CDR3 region of rearranged TCR beta genes was performed with a multiplex PCR assay on genomic DNA. The amplified TCR beta libraries were sequenced on the Illumina HiSeq System as 87-base-pair reads. The authors processed their data as follows. Across the 666 repertoires, a later analysis counted tens of millions of unique TCR beta chains, some 11 million of which were shared by at least two donors. Raw reads were error-corrected and collapsed into unique sequences with a nearest-neighbor algorithm that merged closely related sequences to remove PCR and sequencing errors. CDR3 sequences were aligned to IMGT reference sequences to assign V, D and J gene segments. For a sequence to be retained, a match of at least six nucleotides was required to both a V gene segment and a J gene segment. A rearrangement was called productive if the CDR3 had no stop codons and remained in frame with V and J, and every other rearrangement was called non-productive. CDR3 was defined by IMGT convention, running from the second conserved V-encoded cysteine to the conserved J-encoded phenylalanine. In an earlier analysis of around 600 of the donors, sequences lacking an unambiguous match to a single V gene segment were excluded. An earlier analysis of 550 to 650 of the donors classified V segments as functional when productive rearrangements were above 56.7% and as segregating when the standard deviation between donors was above 5%. A statistical classification framework was developed to diagnose cytomegalovirus status using the catalog of TCR beta chain sequences. In a later analysis, TCR nucleotide sequences were compared against IMGT/GENE-DB human TR gene sequences so that V and J genes could be assigned. The TCRdist pipeline was used in a later analysis to assign CDR3 sequences and most-parsimonious VDJ recombination scenarios. In a later analysis, each TCR beta chain was defined by its CDR3 amino acid sequence together with its V-gene family, and reads lacking a unique V-gene family were excluded. To address suspected cross-contamination and a sequencing artifact, a later analysis removed roughly 580 highly shared, low-generation-probability nucleotide sequences. In a later analysis, a clonal expansion index for each public chain was calculated from normalized within-repertoire ranks of inferred template counts. In a later analysis, generation probabilities were computed using a VDJ recombination model fitted to out-of-frame rearrangements, and the results were checked against IGoR. In a later analysis, hypergeometric tests were used to score TCR-TCR, TCR-HLA and TCR-CMV co-occurrence, with a repertoire-size bias correction applied to TCR pairs. A later analysis estimated false discovery rates by permuting HLA or CMV assignments 20 times. In a later analysis, co-occurring TCRs were grouped with DBSCAN, and TCRdist sequence similarity was added when clustering was performed within HLA-allele-positive subsets. For co-occurrence clustering, repertoires with fewer than 30,000 or more than 120,000 public chains were excluded, along with four to six repertoires with anomalous nucleotide sharing. Sourced from immuneACCESS, this table was stored by TCRdb with only in-frame sequences that have V and J called. A share of the clones is absent; for the studies checked, an unresolved V gene accounts for under half, and the remainder has no known explanation. The D gene and trimming were derived from the DNA, and the V and J assignments and clone size from that table. In all, the sample holds over 70,000 clones, and 65% to 75% of those were seen once. 2.1% of the sample belongs to the ten largest clones.

Results the study describes overall, beyond this receptor: HLA typing was unavailable for some donors at each locus, so association tests used only the typed subset. In the study, some 160 TCR beta chains were listed as associated with cytomegalovirus. Some IMGT-functional V segments, including TRBV6-2 and TRBV6-3, could not be distinguished by the 87-base-pair reads and were therefore excluded. Assigning TCR associations to individual alleles was difficult when HLA alleles, especially DR and DQ, strongly co-occurred. In a later analysis, several top co-occurrence clusters were reported to appear linked to parvovirus B19, influenza, CMV and Epstein-Barr virus. The earlier analysis of almost 600 of the donors excluded roughly 16 rarely observed V segments, including chromosome 9 orphons, because counts were too low. In a later genetic analysis, a missense DCLRE1C variant was associated with V-gene and J-gene trimming of TCR beta chains, and the association was replicated in an independent cohort. According to the authors, the approach could potentially be generalized to other disease states and immunological phenotypes. In a later analysis, HLA-associated TCR beta chains were found to be more clonally expanded and to have lower generation probabilities than equally common non-associated chains. A further reported finding was that TCR beta sequences accurately predicted the HLA-A and HLA-B alleles for most subjects in the first cohort. A cluster of highly shared sequence variants was judged likely to represent a technical artifact of the sequencing pipeline. A few of the identified cytomegalovirus-associated TCR beta chains were confirmed in vitro to be specific for cytomegalovirus antigens. Sequencing depth was assumed to be roughly uniform across donors in the presence/absence analyses, though that assumption may not hold. The classifier was reported to diagnose cytomegalovirus status with high specificity and sensitivity in both the original and validation cohorts. CMV serostatus was the only immune exposure information available for the cohort. While some public TCRs were present in many individuals, most TCR sequences turned up only very rarely across donors. Correlated functional status among segregating V segments might be attributable to linkage disequilibrium, but an unknown experimental factor could not be ruled out. In a later analysis, the rate of TCR association differed among HLA loci, with DRB1 alleles having the most associated TCRs and HLA-C alleles having the fewest. In a later genetic analysis, fewer N-insertions in productive TCRs were reported among donors in an Asian-associated ancestry cluster than the approximately 670-donor mean. Broadly in line with IMGT annotations, most TCR beta V segments showed up in productive rearrangements about 87% or about 30% of the time in an earlier analysis of approximately 640 of the donors. The cohort was sequenced for TCR beta chains only, and without alpha or paired-chain data the features that could be detected were limited. A later analysis associated 15,000 to 20,000 TCR beta sequences with specific HLA alleles at a false discovery rate of 0.05. According to a later analysis, most CMV-associated TCR beta chains appeared to be HLA-restricted, and the HLA associations seemed to be driven largely by CMV exposure.

The cohort consisted of 600 to 700 healthy bone marrow donors. At the time of sampling, all cohort members were nominally healthy, though unrecorded immune exposures were likely present. The donor was CMV seronegative and was included in the group of under 450 seronegative cohort members. Each donor provided a peripheral blood sample, and peripheral blood mononuclear cells were used for TCR beta sequencing. The Qiagen DNeasy Blood Extraction Kit was used to extract genomic DNA from the blood cell samples. V lost 3 bases and J lost 0 bases; the stretch between them is 17 bases long. From the cysteine up to the phenylalanine, the CDR3 has a length of 17 residues. The CDR3 DNA has 51 bases and is translated from base 1. The germline V gene gives CDR1 as SGHVS and CDR2 as FNYEAQ.

The clonotype was recovered from a man in his thirties or forties in good health and CMV-seronegative. The rearrangement combines TRBV7-6 with TRBJ1-1, with a weak D call of TRBD1 (6 bases match). The material sequenced was PBMCs. The CDR3 reads as follows: CASSFNAPRGMNTEAFF. The DNA reads as follows: TGTGCCAGCAGCTTTAATGCGCCCAGGGGAATGAACACTGAAGCTTTCTTT.